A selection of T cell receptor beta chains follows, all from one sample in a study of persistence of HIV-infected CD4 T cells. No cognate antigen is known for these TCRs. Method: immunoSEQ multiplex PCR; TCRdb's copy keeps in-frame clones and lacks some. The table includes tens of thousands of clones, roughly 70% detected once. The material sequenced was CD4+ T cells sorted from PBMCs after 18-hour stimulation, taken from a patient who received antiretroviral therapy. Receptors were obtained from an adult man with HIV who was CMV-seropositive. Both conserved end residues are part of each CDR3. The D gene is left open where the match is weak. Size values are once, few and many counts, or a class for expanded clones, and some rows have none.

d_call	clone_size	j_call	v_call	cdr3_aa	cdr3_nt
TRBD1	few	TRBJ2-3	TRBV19	CASTSDRNTDTQYF	TGTGCCAGTACCTCGGACAGGAACACAGATACGCAGTATTTT
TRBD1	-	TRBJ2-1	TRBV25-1	CASSTRQGRNFNEQFF	TGTGCCAGCAGTACAAGACAGGGTCGGAATTTCAATGAGCAGTTCTTC
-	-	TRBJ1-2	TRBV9	CASSAGGATNYGYTF	TGTGCCAGCAGCGCTGGTGGGGCAACTAACTATGGCTACACCTTC
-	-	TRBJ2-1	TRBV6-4	CASSDLGANNEQFF	TGTGCCAGCAGTGACTTGGGGGCAAACAATGAGCAGTTCTTC
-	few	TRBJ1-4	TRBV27	CASSPKPPGAQGEKLFF	TGTGCCAGCAGCCCCAAGCCTCCAGGTGCCCAAGGTGAAAAACTGTTTTTT
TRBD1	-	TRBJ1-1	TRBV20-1	CSASGTANLNTEAFF	TGCAGTGCTAGTGGGACAGCCAACTTGAACACTGAAGCTTTCTTT
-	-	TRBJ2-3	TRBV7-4	CASSDLAYTQYF	TGTGCCAGCAGCGATCTAGCGTATACGCAGTATTTT
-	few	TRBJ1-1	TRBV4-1	CASSQSRVQRGRAHAAFF	TGCGCCAGCAGCCAATCGAGAGTCCAAAGGGGCCGCGCTCATGCAGCTTTCTTT
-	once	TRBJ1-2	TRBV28	CASRDTYGGYTF	TGTGCCAGCAGGGACACTTACGGTGGCTACACCTTC
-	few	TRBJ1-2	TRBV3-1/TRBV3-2	CASSQDTSLNYGYTF	TGTGCCAGCAGCCAAGATACGAGCCTTAACTATGGCTACACCTTC
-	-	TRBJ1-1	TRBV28	CASSLETGPSAFF	TGTGCCAGCAGTCTCGAGACAGGCCCCAGCGCTTTCTTT
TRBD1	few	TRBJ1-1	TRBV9	CASSVVVGTGPFGGEAFF	TGTGCCAGCAGCGTTGTAGTGGGGACAGGGCCTTTCGGGGGTGAAGCTTTCTTT
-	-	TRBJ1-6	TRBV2	CASKSRDNSPPHF	TGTGCCAGCAAGTCGCGCGATAATTCACCCCCCCACTTT
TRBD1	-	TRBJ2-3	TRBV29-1	CSVDPGTATSTDTQYF	TGCAGCGTTGACCCTGGGACAGCTACTAGCACAGATACGCAGTATTTT
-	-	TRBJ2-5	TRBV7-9	CASSWAGSGETQYF	TGTGCCAGCAGCTGGGCCGGATCAGGGGAGACCCAGTACTTC
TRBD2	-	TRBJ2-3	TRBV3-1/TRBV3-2	CASSQAPKRWTSGGPDTQYF	TGTGCCAGCAGCCAAGCACCTAAGCGTTGGACTAGCGGGGGGCCAGATACGCAGTATTTT
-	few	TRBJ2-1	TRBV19	CASLPRRASHEQFF	TGTGCCAGCCTCCCCCGCCGGGCTAGTCACGAGCAGTTCTTC
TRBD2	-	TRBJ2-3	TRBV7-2	CASSLQRGGTDTQYF	TGTGCCAGCAGCCTTCAGCGGGGGGGCACAGATACGCAGTATTTT
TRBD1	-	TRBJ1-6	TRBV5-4	CASSLRVGGQNSPLHF	TGTGCCAGCAGCTTGCGGGTAGGGGGCCAAAATTCACCCCTCCACTTT
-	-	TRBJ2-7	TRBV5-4	CASSSNAVPYEQYF	TGTGCCAGCAGCTCCAACGCGGTTCCCTACGAGCAGTACTTC
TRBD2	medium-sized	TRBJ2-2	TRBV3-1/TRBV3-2	CASSHTSGGTGELFF	TGTGCCAGCAGCCATACTAGCGGGGGGACCGGGGAGCTGTTTTTT
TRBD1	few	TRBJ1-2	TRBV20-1	CSGWDRQGYTF	TGCAGTGGATGGGACAGGCAGGGCTACACCTTC
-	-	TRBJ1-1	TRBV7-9	CASSFNRNTEAFF	TGTGCCAGCAGTTTTAATAGGAACACTGAAGCTTTCTTT
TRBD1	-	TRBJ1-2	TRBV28	CASEQGARGYTF	TGTGCCAGCGAACAGGGGGCGCGCGGCTACACCTTC
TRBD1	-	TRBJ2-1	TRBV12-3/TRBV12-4	CASRRQGAEFF	TGTGCCAGCAGGCGACAGGGAGCTGAGTTCTTC
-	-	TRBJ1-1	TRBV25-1	CASSPKWKNTEAFF	TGTGCCAGCAGCCCCAAGTGGAAGAACACTGAAGCTTTCTTT
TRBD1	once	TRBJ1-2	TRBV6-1	CASSEGRGLSYGYTF	TGTGCCAGCAGTGAGGGGAGGGGGCTTAGCTATGGCTACACCTTC
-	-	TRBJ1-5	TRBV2	CASSDQYQPQHF	TGTGCCAGCAGTGACCAATATCAGCCCCAGCATTTT
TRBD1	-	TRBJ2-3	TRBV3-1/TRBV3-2	CASSQGQGQGLLDTQYF	TGTGCCAGCAGCCAGGGCCAGGGACAGGGACTTTTGGATACGCAGTATTTT
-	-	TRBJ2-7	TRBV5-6	CASSLAGVPYEQYF	TGTGCCAGCAGCTTGGCGGGGGTCCCCTACGAGCAGTACTTC
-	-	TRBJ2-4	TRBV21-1	CASSKVGAGGSKNIQYF	TGTGCCAGCAGCAAAGTCGGGGCAGGGGGTAGCAAAAACATTCAGTACTTC
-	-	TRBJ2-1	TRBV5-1	CASSFSGVNEQFF	TGCGCCAGCAGCTTTTCTGGGGTCAATGAGCAGTTCTTC